Listed here is a single TCR beta chain. The target antigen is unknown. The sample belongs to a study of post-analysis software for immune sequencing data. Study details: Included among the disease courses, which were recorded for the cohort, were relapsing-remitting, secondary progressive and progressive-relapsing multiple sclerosis. Study results and limitations: People with multiple sclerosis had a significantly lower normalized Chao1 diversity than controls did. Controls showed lower frequencies than patients for several TRBV segments, and TRBV5-6, TRBV5-1 and TRBV20-1 were among these. Strong same-batch co-clustering of samples appeared with F measure clustering.

The germline gives CDR1 SGHTA, CDR2 FQGTGA. The junction had 10 bases not matched to a gene; V was cut back by 4 bases and J by 8 bases. The length of the CDR3 is 14 residues. The TCR beta cDNA libraries carried unique molecular identifiers. The source material, about 0.9 to 11 million T cells, gave rise to roughly 0.5 million cDNA molecules. TCRdb recomputed calls from the PCR reads with MiXCR, one row per CDR3 protein. Altogether fewer than 550,000 distinct CDR3 sequences are present, around a third being singletons, with the ten largest covering 6%. The chain has TRBV7-3 and TRBJ1-2, with TRBD1 matching 7 bases. This receptor was identified in a girl younger than 18 with multiple sclerosis. Sequencing was carried out using blood. CDR3 in amino acids: CASSSSTGSSGYTF. The CDR3 DNA sequence: TGTGCCAGCAGCTCCTCGACAGGGTCGTCGGGCTACACCTTC.